Sequencing of this T cell receptor (beta chain) was carried out in a study of CD8 T cells in ankylosing spondylitis. This clonotype was picked up many times. The germline V gene encodes CDR1 SGHAT and CDR2 FQNNGV. The CDR3 is 14 amino acids. J lost 5 bases, V lost 5 bases, and 4 bases had no gene match. TCRdb re-called the 5' RACE reads through MiXCR, storing one row per CDR3 protein. The data contain hundreds of thousands of distinct CDR3 sequences, roughly 20% of them singletons. The rearrangement joins TRBV11-2 to TRBJ2-7; 12 bases are a match to TRBD2. The sample taken for sequencing was blood, either unsorted or a sorted T cell fraction (not recorded which). The TCR sequence derives from a male donor with ankylosing spondylitis or in good health (not recorded which). As DNA, the CDR3 is TGTGCCAGCAGCAGACTAGCGGGAGTACACGAGCAGTACGTC. Amino acid sequence: CASSRLAGVHEQYV.